Below are 24 T cell receptor beta chains sequenced from a single sample in a study of blood T cell repertoires in COVID-19. TCRdb keeps only in-frame clones here, not all; method: immunoSEQ multiplex PCR. The sample has about 73,000 clones; roughly 80% are singletons. Sequencing was done on a sample of peripheral blood. The receptor set was obtained from a man in his 70s with COVID-19, enrolled during active disease.

The chain joins TRBV5-1 to TRBJ2-2; TRBD1 agrees at 12 bases. This CDR3 is 15 amino acids long. J gave up 7 bases and V 3 bases, and 4 bases lay outside the gene matches. Germline-derived CDR1 and CDR2 are SGHRS and YFSETQ. CDR3 loop: CASSSGQGAVGELFF. The CDR3 DNA reads as TGCGCCAGCAGCTCGGGACAGGGGGCTGTCGGGGAGCTGTTTTTT.

This CDR3 is CASSSPGQANTGELFF. The CDR3, as DNA: TGTGCCAGCAGTTCACCGGGACAGGCGAACACCGGGGAGCTGTTTTTT. The chain recombines TRBV28 with TRBJ2-2, with TRBD1 matching over 8 bases. V gave up 4 bases and J gave up 0 bases; unmatched junction bases: 4. Germline V gene lookup returns CDR1 MDHEN and CDR2 SYDVKM. There are 16 residues in the CDR3.

The chain links TRBV18 to TRBJ2-2; a possible D gene is TRBD2 (6 bases). The germline CDR1 and CDR2 sequences are KGHSH and LQKENI. CDR3 size: 16 residues. The V gene lost 6 bases and the J gene lost 0 bases, with 14 bases spanning the gap. The CDR3 DNA reads TGTGCCAGCTCCCCAACCGGGACTTCGAACACCGGGGAGCTGTTTTTT. Translating it yields CASSPTGTSNTGELFF.

The CDR3 nucleotides are TGCGCCAGCAGCTTGGGACAGGTCTATGGCTACACCTTC. This encodes CASSLGQVYGYTF. The chain employs TRBV5-1 and TRBJ1-2; weak D call: TRBD1 (6 bases). This CDR3 contains 13 residues. CDR1 and CDR2 from the germline V gene are SGHRS and YFSETQ. V lost 0 bases to trimming and J lost 4 bases, with 7 bases between them.

J is TRBJ2-7 and V is TRBV19, with D perhaps matching TRBD1 (7 bases). V was cut by 3 bases and J by 2 bases, with 11 bases left in between. Germline-derived CDR1 and CDR2 are LNHDA and SQIVND (reference sequence). The CDR3 has 14 amino acids. CDR3 bases: TGTGCCAGTAGTATTGGCAGGGGGGCCTACGAGCAGTACTTC. This sequence encodes CASSIGRGAYEQYF.

The chain has TRBV6-2 or TRBV6-3 and TRBJ1-2, with D possibly matching TRBD1 (5 bases). Trimming left V 3 bases short and J 7 bases short, with 15 bases between. This CDR3 has 14 residues. Germline V gene sequence: CDR1 MNHEY, CDR2 SVGEGT. Here the CDR3 DNA reads TGTGCCAGCAGTTATTGGCGGGGCCGAGGTGGCTACACCTTC. As protein: CASSYWRGRGGYTF.

V usage is TRBV7-3 and J usage is TRBJ1-2, with D perhaps matching TRBD1 (5 bases). CDR3 length: 13 residues. Trimming left V 2 bases short and J 6 bases short, with 10 bases between. Germline CDR1 and CDR2: SGHTA and FQGTGA. CDR3 DNA: TGTGCCAGCAGCTTAGGTCCAGGGAATGGCTACACCTTC. It encodes CASSLGPGNGYTF.

This clone appeared a single time. The chain combines TRBV12-3 or TRBV12-4 with TRBJ1-6; D gene uncertain. The CDR3 has 13 residues. Deletions cut 7 bases from V and 8 bases from J, with 12 bases between. CDR3 in DNA: TGTGCCAGCATCATGGACTGGGATTCACCCCTCCACTTT. Its translation is CASIMDWDSPLHF.

This clone is medium-sized within its sample. The chain joins TRBV9 to TRBJ2-2; no firm D call. CDR1 is SGDLS and CDR2 is YYNGEE in the germline V gene. Trimming stripped 4 bases from V and 1 base from J, with 11 bases between. The CDR3 has 15 residues. This CDR3 reads CASSPRVVNTGELFF. For the CDR3, the DNA is TGTGCCAGCAGCCCTCGGGTAGTGAACACCGGGGAGCTGTTTTTT. The whole variable domain, filled in from reference TRBV9 and TRBJ2-2, reads DSGVTQTPKHLITATGQRVTLRCSPRSGDLSVYWYQQSLDQGLQFLIQYYNGEERAKGNILERFSAQQFPDLHSELNLSSLELGDSALYFCASSPRVVNTGELFFGEGSRLTVL.

The V call is TRBV7-2, the J call TRBJ2-2, with TRBD2 identical over 9 bases. J was trimmed by 5 bases and V by 4 bases; bases with no gene match: 8. CDR1 is SGHTA and CDR2 is FQGNSA in the germline V gene. The CDR3 spans 16 residues. CDR3 DNA sequence: TGTGCCAGCAGCTACCCTGGGCGGGAGGGTACCGGGGAGCTGTTTTTT. Its translation is CASSYPGREGTGELFF.

This sequence joins TRBV5-4 and TRBJ2-5, with unresolved D. Germline CDR1 SGHNT, CDR2 YYREEE (reference sequence). V gave up 0 bases and J gave up 1 base, with 7 bases separating them. This CDR3 contains 14 residues. The CDR3 DNA follows: TGTGCCAGCAGCTTGGCCGGGTCCCAAGAGACCCAGTACTTC. Protein: CASSLAGSQETQYF.

This chain connects TRBV28 to TRBJ2-7; 9 positions match TRBD1. V shed 4 bases and J 5 bases; nucleotides not matched to a gene: 6. In germline, CDR1 is MDHEN, CDR2 SYDVKM. The CDR3 covers 14 residues. CDR3: CASSSRDRVDEQYF. The CDR3 coding sequence is TGTGCCAGCAGTTCCCGGGACAGGGTAGACGAGCAGTACTTC.

This rearrangement joins TRBV7-3 to TRBJ2-3; 10 nucleotides match TRBD2. This CDR3 comprises 15 residues. V lost 3 bases, J lost 6 bases, and 6 bases stayed unmatched. From germline, CDR1 is SGHTA and CDR2 FQGTGA. The CDR3 sequence is CASSLLAGVGDTQYF. The CDR3 bases are TGTGCCAGCAGCTTGCTAGCGGGAGTGGGGGATACGCAGTATTTT.

The chain links TRBV5-1 to TRBJ1-2, with D uncertain. Trimming removed 0 bases from V and 7 bases from J, with 16 bases in between. CDR1 and CDR2 (germline): SGHRS, YFSETQ. CDR3 length equals 15 residues. The CDR3 DNA reads as TGCGCCAGCAGCTTGGAATCAGGCCCCCGGGGTGGCTACACCTTC. Its translation is CASSLESGPRGGYTF.

The V and J genes are TRBV4-2 and TRBJ1-6, with D possibly being TRBD1 (6 bases). V was cut by 1 base and J by 10 bases, with 14 bases left in between. The germline V gene has CDR1 LGHNA and CDR2 YNFKEQ. The CDR3 has 15 residues. CDR3 in DNA: TGTGCCAGCAGCCAAGCGGATCCAGGGGTGTCACCCCTCCACTTT. Translated, it gives CASSQADPGVSPLHF.

The chain has TRBV15 and TRBJ2-7; TRBD2 agrees at 8 bases. The V and J ends lost 0 bases and 0 bases, in that order; junction bases with no gene match: 1. CDR1 is LNHNV and CDR2 is YYDKDF in the germline V gene (reference sequence). CDR3 length: 15 residues. The CDR3 sequence: CATSRESGGSYEQYF. The CDR3 nucleotides are TGTGCCACCAGCAGAGAGAGCGGGGGCTCCTACGAGCAGTACTTC.

This chain links TRBV19 with TRBJ1-5; TRBD1 matches at 9 bases. V lost 3 bases to trimming and J lost 6 bases; unmatched junction nucleotides: 12. CDR1 LNHDA and CDR2 SQIVND come from the germline V gene (reference sequence). This CDR3 has 17 residues. This CDR3 reads CASSIRDRVGAAQPQHF. The CDR3 DNA reads TGTGCCAGTAGTATTAGGGACAGGGTGGGAGCGGCTCAGCCCCAGCATTTT.

A single count supports this clone. This chain links TRBV4-1 with TRBJ2-1, with 7 bases that match TRBD2. The V segment lost 1 base and the J segment 8 bases; nucleotides outside the gene matches: 8. The CDR3 runs to 15 residues. Germline V gene lookup returns CDR1 MGHRA and CDR2 YSYEKL. CDR3 sequence (DNA): TGCGCCAGCAGCCAAGGGGCGGGAGTGTATCATGAGCAGTTCTTC. It codes for CASSQGAGVYHEQFF.

This chain links TRBV2 with TRBJ2-7; 8 nucleotides agree with TRBD1. The length of the CDR3 is 13 residues. Germline trimming cut 6 bases from V and 4 bases from J; bases unmatched to any gene: 5. The germline gives CDR1 SNHLY, CDR2 FYNNEI. CDR3 coding DNA: TGTGCCAGCAGGATGACAGGGGTATACGAGCAGTACTTC. Translated: CASRMTGVYEQYF.

This chain uses TRBV15 with TRBJ1-4; TRBD1 matches 9 bases. The CDR3 loop spans 15 amino acids. CDR1 is LNHNV, CDR2 YYDKDF, per germline (reference sequence). V was pared by 6 bases and J by 8 bases, with 10 bases of the junction left unmatched. The CDR3 DNA sequence: TGTGCCACCAGTGGGACAGGGATGATAGAGGAAAAACTGTTTTTT. It codes for CATSGTGMIEEKLFF.

V is TRBV5-6 and J is TRBJ1-1; TRBD1 is a possible D gene (5 bases). V was cut by 6 bases and J by 7 bases, with 16 bases left in between. Looked up from germline, CDR1 is SGHDT and CDR2 is YYEEEE. There are 13 residues in the CDR3. The CDR3 spells CASTHSLDSEAFF. For the CDR3, the DNA is TGTGCCAGCACCCATAGCCTCGACAGTGAAGCTTTCTTT.

The DNA of the CDR3 is TGTGCCTGGAGCCGACAGGGGGCGGGTAATTCACCCCTCCACTTT. Protein sequence: CAWSRQGAGNSPLHF. The gene calls are TRBV30 and TRBJ1-6; 10 nucleotides match TRBD1. CDR1 is GTSNPN, CDR2 SVGIG, per germline (reference sequence). After removal of 3 bases from V and 6 bases from J, the junction contained 5 bases not matched to a gene. This CDR3 has 15 residues.

V is TRBV3-1 (or the pseudogene TRBV3-2) and J is TRBJ2-2; no reliable D call. Trimming removed 4 bases at V and 5 bases at J, with 8 bases between. Germline V gives CDR1 LGHDT, CDR2 YNNKEL (reference sequence). The CDR3 length is 13 residues. The CDR3 DNA sequence: TGTGCCAGCAGCCTTCTCGGGACCGGGGAGCTGTTTTTT. Translation: CASSLLGTGELFF.

A few counts support this clone. V is TRBV7-2 and J is TRBJ1-5; D unresolved. Per germline, CDR1 SGHTA and CDR2 FQGNSA. The ends were cut back, 2 bases at V and 2 bases at J, with 13 bases in the middle. This CDR3 has 16 residues. The CDR3 DNA is TGTGCCAGCAGCTTAAGTTACTCCATTCGCAATCAGCCCCAGCATTTT. Translation gives CASSLSYSIRNQPQHF.